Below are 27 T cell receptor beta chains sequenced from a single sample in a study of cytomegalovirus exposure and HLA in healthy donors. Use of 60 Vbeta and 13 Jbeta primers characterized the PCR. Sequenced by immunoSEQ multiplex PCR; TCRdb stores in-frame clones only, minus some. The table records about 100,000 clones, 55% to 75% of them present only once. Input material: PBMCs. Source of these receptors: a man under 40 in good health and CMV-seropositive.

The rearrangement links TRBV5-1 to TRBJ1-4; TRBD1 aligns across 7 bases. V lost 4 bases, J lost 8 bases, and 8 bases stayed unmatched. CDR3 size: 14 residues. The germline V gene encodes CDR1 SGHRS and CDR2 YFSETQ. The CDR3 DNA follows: TGCGCCAGCAGCCTGGGAGGGGGCCGAGAAAAACTGTTTTTT. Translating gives CASSLGGGREKLFF. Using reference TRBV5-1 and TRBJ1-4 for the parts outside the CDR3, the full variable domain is KAGVTQTPRYLIKTRGQQVTLSCSPISGHRSVSWYQQTPGQGLQFLFEYFSETQRNKGNFPGRFSGRQFSNSRSEMNVSTLELGDSALYLCASSLGGGREKLFFGSGTQLSVL.

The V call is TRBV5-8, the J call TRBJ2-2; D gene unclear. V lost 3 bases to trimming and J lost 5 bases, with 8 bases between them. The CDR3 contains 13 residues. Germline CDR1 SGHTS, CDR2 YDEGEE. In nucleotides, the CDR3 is TGTGCCAGCAGCTCGGAGTTTACCGGGGAGCTGTTTTTT. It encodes CASSSEFTGELFF.

CDR3 sequence (DNA): TGTGCCAGCAGTTTCCTCTCGGGACAGAAGGTTTACGAGCAGTACTTC. Encoded protein: CASSFLSGQKVYEQYF. The chain links TRBV6-5 to TRBJ2-7; 7 nucleotides agree with TRBD1. Germline CDR1 and CDR2: MNHEY and SVGAGI. V gave up 4 bases and J gave up 4 bases; unmatched junction bases: 13. This CDR3 comprises 16 residues.

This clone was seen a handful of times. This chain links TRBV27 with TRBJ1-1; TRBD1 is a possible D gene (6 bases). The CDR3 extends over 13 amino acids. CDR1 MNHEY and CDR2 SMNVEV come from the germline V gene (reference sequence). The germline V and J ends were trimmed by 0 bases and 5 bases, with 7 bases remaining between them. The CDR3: CASSLSRGTEAFF. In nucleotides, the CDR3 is TGTGCCAGCAGTTTATCGAGGGGGACTGAAGCTTTCTTT.

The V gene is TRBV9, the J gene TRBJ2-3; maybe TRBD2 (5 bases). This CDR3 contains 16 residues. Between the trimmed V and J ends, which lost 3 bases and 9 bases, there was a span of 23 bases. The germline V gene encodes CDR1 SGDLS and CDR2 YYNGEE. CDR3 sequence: CASSAGEVLHRETQYF. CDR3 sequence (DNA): TGTGCCAGCAGCGCCGGAGAGGTTCTCCATCGGGAAACGCAGTATTTT. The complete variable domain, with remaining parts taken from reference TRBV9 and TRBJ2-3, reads DSGVTQTPKHLITATGQRVTLRCSPRSGDLSVYWYQQSLDQGLQFLIQYYNGEERAKGNILERFSAQQFPDLHSELNLSSLELGDSALYFCASSAGEVLHRETQYFGPGTRLTVL.

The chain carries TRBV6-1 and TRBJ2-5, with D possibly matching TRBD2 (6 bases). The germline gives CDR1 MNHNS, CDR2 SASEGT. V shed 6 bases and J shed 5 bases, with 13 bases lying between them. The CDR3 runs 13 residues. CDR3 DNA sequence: TGTGCCAGCAGCGGTAGGGCGGGGGAGACCCAGTACTTC. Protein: CASSGRAGETQYF.

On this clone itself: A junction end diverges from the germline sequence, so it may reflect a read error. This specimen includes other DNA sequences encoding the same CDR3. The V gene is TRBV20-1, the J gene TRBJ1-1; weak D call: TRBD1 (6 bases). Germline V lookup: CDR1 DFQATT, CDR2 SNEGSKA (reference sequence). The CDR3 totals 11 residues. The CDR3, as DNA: TGCAGCGCTACATTAGGGACACAAGCTTTCTTT. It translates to CSATLGTQAFF.

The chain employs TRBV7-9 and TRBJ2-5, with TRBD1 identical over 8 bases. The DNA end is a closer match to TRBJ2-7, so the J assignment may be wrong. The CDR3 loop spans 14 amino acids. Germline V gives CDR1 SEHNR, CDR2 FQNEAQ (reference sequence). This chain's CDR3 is CASSPGQGPYEQYF. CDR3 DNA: TGTGCCAGCAGCCCTGGACAGGGCCCCTACGAGCAGTACTTC.

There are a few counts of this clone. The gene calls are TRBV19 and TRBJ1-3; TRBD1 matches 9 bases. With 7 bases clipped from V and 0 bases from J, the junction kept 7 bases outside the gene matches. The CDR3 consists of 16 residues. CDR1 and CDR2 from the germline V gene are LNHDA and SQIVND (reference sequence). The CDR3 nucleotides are TGTGCCAGTAAAACGGGACAGGGTATCTCTGGAAACACCATATATTTT. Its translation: CASKTGQGISGNTIYF.

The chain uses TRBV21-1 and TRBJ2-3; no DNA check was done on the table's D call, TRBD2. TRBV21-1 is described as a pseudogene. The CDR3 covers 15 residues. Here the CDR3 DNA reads TGTGCCAGCAGCAAAAAGTTTCTCTACACAGATACGCAGTATTTT. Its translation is CASSKKFLYTDTQYF.

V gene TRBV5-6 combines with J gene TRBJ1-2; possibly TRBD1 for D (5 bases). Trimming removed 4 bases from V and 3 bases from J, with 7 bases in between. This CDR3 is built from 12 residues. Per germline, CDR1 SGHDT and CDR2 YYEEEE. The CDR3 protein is CASSPGDYGYTF. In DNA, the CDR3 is TGTGCCAGCAGCCCGGGGGACTATGGCTACACCTTC.

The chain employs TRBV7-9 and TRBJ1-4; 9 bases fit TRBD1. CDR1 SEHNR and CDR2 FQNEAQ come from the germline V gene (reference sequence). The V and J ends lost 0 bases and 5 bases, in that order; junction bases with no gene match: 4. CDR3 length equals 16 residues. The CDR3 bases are TGTGCCAGCAGCTTAGCGTTGGGACAGGGCAATGAAAAACTGTTTTTT. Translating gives CASSLALGQGNEKLFF.

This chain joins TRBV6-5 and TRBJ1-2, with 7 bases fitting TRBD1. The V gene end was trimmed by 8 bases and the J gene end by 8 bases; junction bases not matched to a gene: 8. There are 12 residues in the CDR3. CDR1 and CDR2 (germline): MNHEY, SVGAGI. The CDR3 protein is CASRQGVRGYTF. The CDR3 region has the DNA TGTGCCAGCCGGCAGGGGGTGAGGGGCTACACCTTC.

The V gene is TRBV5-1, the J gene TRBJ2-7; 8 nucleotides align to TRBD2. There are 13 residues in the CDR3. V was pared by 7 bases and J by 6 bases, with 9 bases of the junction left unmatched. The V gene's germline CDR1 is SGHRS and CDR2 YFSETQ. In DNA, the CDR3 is TGCGCCAGCCGGGGGGGCAGGGAGGGCGAGCAGTACTTC. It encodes CASRGGREGEQYF.

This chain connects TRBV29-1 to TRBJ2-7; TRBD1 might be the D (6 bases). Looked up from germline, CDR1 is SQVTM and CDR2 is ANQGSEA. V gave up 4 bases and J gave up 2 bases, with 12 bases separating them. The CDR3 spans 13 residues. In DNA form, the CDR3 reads TGCAGCGTTGCCGAAAACAGGGCCTACGAGCAGTACTTC. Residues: CSVAENRAYEQYF.

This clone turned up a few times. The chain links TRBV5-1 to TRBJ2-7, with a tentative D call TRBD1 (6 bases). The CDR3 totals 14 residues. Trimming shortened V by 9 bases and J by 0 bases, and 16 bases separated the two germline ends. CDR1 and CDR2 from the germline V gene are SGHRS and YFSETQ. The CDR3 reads CATSSQGSSYEQYF. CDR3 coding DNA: TGCGCCACCTCATCCCAGGGGTCCTCCTACGAGCAGTACTTC.

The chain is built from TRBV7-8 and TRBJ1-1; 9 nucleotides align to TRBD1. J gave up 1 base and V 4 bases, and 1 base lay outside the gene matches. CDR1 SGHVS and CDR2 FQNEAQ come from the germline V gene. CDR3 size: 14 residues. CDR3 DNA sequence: TGTGCCAGCAGCTGGGACAGGGCGAACACTGAAGCTTTCTTT. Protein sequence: CASSWDRANTEAFF.

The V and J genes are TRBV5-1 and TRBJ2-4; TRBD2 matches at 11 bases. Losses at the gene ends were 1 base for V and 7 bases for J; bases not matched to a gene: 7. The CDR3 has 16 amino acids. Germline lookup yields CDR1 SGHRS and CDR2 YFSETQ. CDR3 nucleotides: TGCGCCAGCAGCTTGACTCTAGCGGGGGGTCCTAACATTCAGTACTTC. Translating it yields CASSLTLAGGPNIQYF. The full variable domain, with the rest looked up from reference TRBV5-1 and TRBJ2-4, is KAGVTQTPRYLIKTRGQQVTLSCSPISGHRSVSWYQQTPGQGLQFLFEYFSETQRNKGNFPGRFSGRQFSNSRSEMNVSTLELGDSALYLCASSLTLAGGPNIQYFGAGTRLSVL.

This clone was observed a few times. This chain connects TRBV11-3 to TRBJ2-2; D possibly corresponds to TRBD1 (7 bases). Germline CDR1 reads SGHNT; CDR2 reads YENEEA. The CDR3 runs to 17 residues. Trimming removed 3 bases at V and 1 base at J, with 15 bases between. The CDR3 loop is CASSFGQGGGNTGELFF. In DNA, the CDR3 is TGTGCCAGCAGCTTCGGGCAGGGGGGAGGGAACACCGGGGAGCTGTTTTTT.

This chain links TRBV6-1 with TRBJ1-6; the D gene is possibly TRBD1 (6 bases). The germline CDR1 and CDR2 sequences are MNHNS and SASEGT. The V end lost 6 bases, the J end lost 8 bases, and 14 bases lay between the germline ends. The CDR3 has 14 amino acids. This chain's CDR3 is CASRLDSVYSPLHF. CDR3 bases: TGTGCCAGCAGACTGGACAGTGTTTATTCACCCCTCCACTTT.

CDR3 nucleotides: TGTGCCAGCAGCTTGGACAGGGGGCACTACGAGCAGTACTTC. Translated, it gives CASSLDRGHYEQYF. V usage is TRBV11-2 and J usage is TRBJ2-7; 11 bases line up with TRBD1. The V and J ends lost 3 bases and 3 bases, in that order; junction bases with no gene match: 1. From germline, CDR1 is SGHAT and CDR2 FQNNGV. The CDR3 length is 14 residues. The entire variable domain, with the rest obtained from reference TRBV11-2 and TRBJ2-7, is as follows: EAGVAQSPRYKIIEKRQSVAFWCNPISGHATLYWYQQILGQGPKLLIQFQNNGVVDDSQLPKDRFSAERLKGVDSTLKIQPAKLEDSAVYLCASSLDRGHYEQYFGPGTRLTVT.

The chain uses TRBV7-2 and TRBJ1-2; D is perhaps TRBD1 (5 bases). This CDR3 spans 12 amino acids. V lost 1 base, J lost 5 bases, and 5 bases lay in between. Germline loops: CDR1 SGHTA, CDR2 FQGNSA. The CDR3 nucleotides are TGTGCCAGCAGCTTAGAGGGGTATGGCTACACCTTC. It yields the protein CASSLEGYGYTF.

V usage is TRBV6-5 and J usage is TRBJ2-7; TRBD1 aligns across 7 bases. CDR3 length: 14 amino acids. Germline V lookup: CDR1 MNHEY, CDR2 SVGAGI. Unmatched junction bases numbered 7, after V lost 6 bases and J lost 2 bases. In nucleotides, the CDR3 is TGTGCCAGCAGCTCCCGGGACAGCGCCTACGAGCAGTACTTC. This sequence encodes CASSSRDSAYEQYF.

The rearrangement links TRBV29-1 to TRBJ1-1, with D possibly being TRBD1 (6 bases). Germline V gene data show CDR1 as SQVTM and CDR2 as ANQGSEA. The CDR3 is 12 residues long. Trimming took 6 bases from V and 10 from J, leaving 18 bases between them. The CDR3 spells CSVQSLTGGAFF. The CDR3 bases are TGCAGCGTGCAATCCTTGACAGGAGGAGCTTTCTTT.

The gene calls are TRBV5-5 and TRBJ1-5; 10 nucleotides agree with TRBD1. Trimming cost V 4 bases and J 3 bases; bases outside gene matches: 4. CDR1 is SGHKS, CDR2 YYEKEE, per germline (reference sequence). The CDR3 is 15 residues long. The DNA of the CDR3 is TGTGCCAGCAGCCCGACAGGGGGCTTCAATCAGCCCCAGCATTTT. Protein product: CASSPTGGFNQPQHF.

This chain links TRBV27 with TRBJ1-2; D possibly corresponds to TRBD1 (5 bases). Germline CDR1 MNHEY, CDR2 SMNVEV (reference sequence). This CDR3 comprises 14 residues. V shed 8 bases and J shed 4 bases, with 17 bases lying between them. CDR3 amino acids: CASGPGLRAYGYTF. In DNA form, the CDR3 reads TGTGCCAGCGGCCCGGGACTAAGAGCCTATGGCTACACCTTC.

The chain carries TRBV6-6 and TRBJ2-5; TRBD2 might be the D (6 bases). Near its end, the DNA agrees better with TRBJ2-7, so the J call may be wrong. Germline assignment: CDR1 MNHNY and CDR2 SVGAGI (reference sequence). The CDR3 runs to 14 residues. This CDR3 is CASSSPSVTYEQYF. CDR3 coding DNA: TGTGCCAGCAGTTCCCCTAGCGTAACCTACGAGCAGTACTTC.